This TCR beta chain was captured in a study of identical twins. Study findings and constraints: Conclusions came from cross-sectional statistical analysis, not from following the same donors.

Deletions cut 8 bases from V and 2 bases from J, with 4 bases between. Germline V lookup: CDR1 LNHNV, CDR2 YYDKDF (reference sequence). The CDR3 spans 11 residues. Using its own MiXCR run on the 5' RACE reads, TCRdb lists one record per CDR3 protein. This sample has 260,000 or so distinct CDR3 sequences, with approximately 7.3% found just once. This clonotype occurred a few times. Its specificity is not known. This sample was shared with a second study, whose subject was yellow fever vaccine responses in identical twins.

Sequencing was done on a sample of CD8+ T cells sorted from blood. The chain uses TRBV15 and TRBJ1-3; D call uncertain. This sequence originates from a woman between 18 and 30 years old in good health. DNA for the CDR3: TGTGCCACCTCAGCTGGAAACACCATATATTTT. It codes for CATSAGNTIYF.